These T cell receptor beta chains were read from a single sample in a study of blood T cell repertoires in COVID-19. Sequencing used immunoSEQ multiplex PCR; TCRdb keeps in-frame clones, though not all of them. The sample holds roughly 240,000 clones; about 82% are singletons and the top ten take around 2%. Material for sequencing was PBMCs or T cells enriched from blood (not recorded which). The receptors stem from a woman between 50 and 59 years old who had recovered from COVID-19. Both conserved end residues are part of each CDR3. D genes are given only for firm matches. Size values are once, few and many counts, or a class for expanded clones, and some rows have none.

v_call,j_call,d_call,clone_size,cdr3_aa,cdr3_nt
TRBV4-1,TRBJ1-4,NA,NA,CASSLMGQGANEKLFF,TGCGCCAGCAGCCTAATGGGGCAAGGGGCTAATGAAAAACTGTTTTTT
TRBV19,TRBJ1-5,NA,few,CASSMESNQPQHF,TGTGCCAGTAGTATGGAGAGCAATCAGCCCCAGCATTTT
TRBV14,TRBJ1-1,NA,NA,CASSPSLNTEAFF,TGTGCCAGCAGCCCGTCGTTGAACACTGAAGCTTTCTTT
TRBV6-2/TRBV6-3,TRBJ2-7,TRBD2,NA,CASSYPAGGDPYEQYF,TGTGCCAGCAGTTACCCCGCGGGGGGGGATCCCTACGAGCAGTACTTC
TRBV12-5,TRBJ2-1,TRBD1,few,CASVPGQGYNEQFF,TGTGCTAGTGTCCCGGGACAGGGTTACAATGAGCAGTTCTTC
TRBV30,TRBJ1-5,TRBD1,NA,CAWSAGQGSQPQHF,TGTGCCTGGAGTGCCGGACAGGGCAGCCAGCCCCAGCATTTT
TRBV4-3,TRBJ2-1,TRBD2,NA,CASSQDGGGSYNEQFF,TGCGCCAGCAGCCAAGACGGCGGGGGCTCCTACAATGAGCAGTTCTTC
TRBV19,TRBJ1-5,TRBD1,NA,CASSDRGPIGEQPQHF,TGTGCCAGTAGTGACAGGGGGCCGATAGGGGAACAGCCCCAGCATTTT
TRBV28,TRBJ1-5,TRBD1,NA,CASSQTGGGWSNQPQHF,TGTGCCAGCAGCCAAACAGGGGGCGGTTGGAGCAATCAGCCCCAGCATTTT
TRBV18,TRBJ2-1,TRBD1,NA,CASSLGTGGYNEQFF,TGTGCCAGCTCACTAGGGACAGGGGGATACAATGAGCAGTTCTTC
TRBV7-3,TRBJ1-1,TRBD1,NA,CASSRSTGGNTEAFF,TGTGCCAGCAGCCGCTCGACAGGGGGGAACACTGAAGCTTTCTTT
TRBV19,TRBJ1-3,NA,NA,CASSVTVGNTIYF,TGTGCCAGTAGTGTAACTGTCGGAAACACCATATATTTT
TRBV5-1,TRBJ2-5,TRBD2,NA,CASSPGTSGETQYF,TGCGCCAGCAGCCCAGGGACTAGCGGGGAGACCCAGTACTTC
TRBV28,TRBJ1-2,NA,NA,CASSFTAAAQGYTF,TGTGCCAGCAGTTTTACGGCGGCAGCTCAGGGCTACACCTTC
TRBV4-3,TRBJ2-5,NA,once,CASSQDAGGETQYF,TGCGCCAGCAGCCAAGATGCCGGGGGAGAGACCCAGTACTTC
TRBV15,TRBJ1-2,TRBD1,once,CATKRDRENYGYTF,TGTGCCACCAAACGGGACAGGGAGAACTATGGCTACACCTTC
TRBV6-5,TRBJ1-2,NA,NA,CASSYRQDYGYTF,TGTGCCAGCAGTTACAGACAGGACTATGGCTACACCTTC